The 20 T cell receptor beta chains reported below all come from one sample, sequenced in a study of blood T cell repertoires in COVID-19. This table comes from immunoSEQ multiplex PCR, and its TCRdb copy is limited to in-frame clones, with some not included. The sample has approximately 260,000 clones, about 80% seen once. The sequenced sample was PBMCs or T cells enriched from blood (not recorded which). The receptor set was obtained from a middle-aged man who had recovered from COVID-19.

The table lists this clone with a few counts. The rearrangement joins TRBV5-1 to TRBJ2-1; maybe TRBD2 (5 bases). Germline V gene sequence: CDR1 SGHRS, CDR2 YFSETQ. The ends were cut back, 1 base at V and 1 base at J, with 21 bases in the middle. This CDR3 spans 19 amino acids. CDR3 nucleotides: TGCGCCAGCAGCTTGCGAGGGCCATCCTTGGGAAGATCCTACAATGAGCAGTTCTTC. Residues: CASSLRGPSLGRSYNEQFF.

The gene calls are TRBV27 and TRBJ2-1; 13 nucleotides match TRBD2. In germline, CDR1 is MNHEY, CDR2 SMNVEV (reference sequence). Trimming cost V 5 bases and J 0 bases; bases outside gene matches: 10. The CDR3 is made up of 19 amino acids. Here the CDR3 reads CASSKRTSGGILSYNEQFF. The CDR3, as DNA: TGTGCCAGCAGTAAACGGACTAGCGGGGGCATCCTCTCCTACAATGAGCAGTTCTTC.

The chain couples TRBV5-4 to TRBJ1-2, with 8 bases matching TRBD1. J gave up 7 bases and V 6 bases, and 17 bases lay outside the gene matches. Germline V gene lookup returns CDR1 SGHNT and CDR2 YYREEE (reference sequence). The CDR3 totals 16 residues. DNA of the CDR3: TGTGCCAGCAACCCGACAGGGGTAAACCCTTTAGGTGGCTACACCTTC. It translates to CASNPTGVNPLGGYTF.

This chain joins TRBV19 and TRBJ1-4, with 10 bases lining up with TRBD1. CDR3 length equals 14 residues. V lost 5 bases and J lost 5; bases outside the gene matches: 2. Germline CDR1 reads LNHDA; CDR2 reads SQIVND (reference sequence). As DNA, the CDR3 is TGTGCCAGTAGTGACAGGGGGCGAAATGAAAAACTGTTTTTT. This encodes CASSDRGRNEKLFF.

CDR3 nucleotides: TGTGCCAGCAGGCTTTACCAGGGCGAGACCCAGTACTTC. It specifies CASRLYQGETQYF. The chain combines TRBV7-2 with TRBJ2-5; TRBD1 might be the D (5 bases). In germline, CDR1 is SGHTA, CDR2 FQGNSA. The V end was cut by 6 bases, the J end by 5 bases, with 13 bases between. The CDR3 consists of 13 residues.

The chain joins TRBV27 to TRBJ1-6; D uncertain. Germline CDR1 MNHEY, CDR2 SMNVEV (reference sequence). Trimming stripped 0 bases from V and 9 bases from J, with 18 bases between. This CDR3 is built from 17 residues. The CDR3 sequence is CASSLSIRRGIPSPLHF. CDR3 DNA: TGTGCCAGCAGTTTATCGATTCGGAGAGGCATACCTTCACCCCTCCACTTT.

This rearrangement joins TRBV19 to TRBJ1-5; 8 bases line up with TRBD1. After removal of 1 base from V and 3 bases from J, the junction contained 2 bases not matched to a gene. The CDR3 totals 15 residues. Germline V gene lookup returns CDR1 LNHDA and CDR2 SQIVND (reference sequence). CDR3 bases: TGTGCCAGTAGTATAGGGGACAGGATCAATCAGCCCCAGCATTTT. As protein: CASSIGDRINQPQHF.

This chain connects TRBV7-6 to TRBJ2-7; weak D call: TRBD2 (6 bases). Germline V lookup: CDR1 SGHVS, CDR2 FNYEAQ. V lost 0 bases, J lost 4 bases, and 16 bases lay in between. This CDR3 spans 16 amino acids. CDR3 bases: TGTGCCAGCAGCTTAGCTCCGCGGGACTTGCGGTACGAGCAGTACTTC. Residues: CASSLAPRDLRYEQYF.

The rearrangement joins TRBV6-1 to TRBJ1-1, with D possibly matching TRBD1 (5 bases). Germline V gene data show CDR1 as MNHNS and CDR2 as SASEGT. V lost 3 bases, J lost 0 bases, and 8 bases lay in between. The CDR3 is made up of 14 amino acids. CDR3 protein: CASSEAGMNTEAFF. Here the CDR3 DNA reads TGTGCCAGCAGTGAGGCAGGGATGAACACTGAAGCTTTCTTT.

The chain has TRBV28 and TRBJ2-7, with TRBD2 matching over 8 bases. The germline CDR1 and CDR2 sequences are MDHEN and SYDVKM. V was pared by 8 bases and J by 7 bases, with 19 bases of the junction left unmatched. The CDR3 has 16 residues. The DNA of the CDR3 is TGTGCCAGCTTTAAAAGAGGAGCGGGAGCTCTAGGGGAGCAGTACTTC. This codes for CASFKRGAGALGEQYF.

V and J are TRBV4-1 and TRBJ2-7, with D perhaps matching TRBD1 (5 bases). Germline CDR1 MGHRA, CDR2 YSYEKL. V lost 0 bases, J lost 2 bases, and 8 bases lay in between. The CDR3 is 14 residues long. The DNA of the CDR3 is TGCGCCAGCAGCCAAGAACCAGGGACCTACGAGCAGTACTTC. Its translation is CASSQEPGTYEQYF.

This clone occurred once. This rearrangement joins TRBV28 to TRBJ2-1; 10 nucleotides align to TRBD2. Unmatched junction bases numbered 3, after V lost 6 bases and J lost 4 bases. This CDR3 has 14 residues. Looked up from germline, CDR1 is MDHEN and CDR2 is SYDVKM. CDR3 DNA: TGTGCCAGCAGCGCTAGCGGGGGATACAATGAGCAGTTCTTC. Its protein is CASSASGGYNEQFF.

This chain connects TRBV9 to TRBJ2-3; 11 nucleotides match TRBD2. The CDR3 has 21 residues. Germline V lookup: CDR1 SGDLS, CDR2 YYNGEE. Trimming at V came to 0 bases and at J to 3 bases, leaving 18 bases not matched to a gene. CDR3 region: CASSVDPPIAGGLAATDTQYF. The CDR3, as DNA: TGTGCCAGCAGCGTAGACCCACCCATAGCGGGGGGGCTTGCTGCTACAGATACGCAGTATTTT.

This clone showed up just a few times. Here the CDR3 reads CASSLVPRVNYGYTF. CDR3 nucleotide sequence: TGTGCCAGCAGCTTAGTACCCAGGGTAAACTATGGCTACACCTTC. The chain couples TRBV7-9 to TRBJ1-2, with D possibly matching TRBD1 (5 bases). In germline, CDR1 is SEHNR, CDR2 FQNEAQ (reference sequence). This CDR3 has 15 residues. Trimming shortened V by 1 base and J by 2 bases, and 11 bases separated the two germline ends. The full variable domain, completed using reference TRBV7-9 and TRBJ1-2, is DTGVSQNPRHKITKRGQNVTFRCDPISEHNRLYWYRQTLGQGPEFLTYFQNEAQLEKSRLLSDRFSAERPKGSFSTLEIQRTEQGDSAMYLCASSLVPRVNYGYTFGSGTRLTVV.

About this clone itself: Other DNA sequences from this sample encode an identical CDR3 as well. The rearrangement uses TRBV19 and TRBJ1-2, with D possibly being TRBD1 (5 bases). The CDR3 runs to 14 residues. Germline CDR1 reads LNHDA; CDR2 reads SQIVND (reference sequence). V lost 1 base to trimming and J lost 1 base, with 7 bases between them. The CDR3 loop reads CASSIAGGNYGYTF. The CDR3 DNA reads TGTGCCAGTAGTATAGCCGGGGGTAACTATGGCTACACCTTC. Full variable domain (rest looked up from reference TRBV19 and TRBJ1-2): DGGITQSPKYLFRKEGQNVTLSCEQNLNHDAMYWYRQDPGQGLRLIYYSQIVNDFQKGDIAEGYSVSREKKESFPLTVTSAQKNPTAFYLCASSIAGGNYGYTFGSGTRLTVV.

The V and J genes are TRBV6-1 and TRBJ1-2; 8 bases map to TRBD1. Germline assignment: CDR1 MNHNS and CDR2 SASEGT. V gave up 3 bases and J gave up 7 bases; unmatched junction bases: 7. This CDR3 region has 14 residues. Here the CDR3 reads CASSDPQGAAGYTF. Written as DNA, the CDR3 is TGTGCCAGCAGTGACCCTCAGGGGGCGGCTGGCTACACCTTC.

V and J are TRBV5-8 and TRBJ2-7; 11 bases line up with TRBD2. The trim removed 3 bases at V and 2 bases at J, leaving 7 bases unmatched. CDR3 length: 16 residues. The germline V gene has CDR1 SGHTS and CDR2 YDEGEE. Here the CDR3 reads CASSSPSGRHAYEQYF. CDR3 nucleotide sequence: TGTGCCAGCAGCTCACCTAGCGGGAGGCACGCCTACGAGCAGTACTTC.

The genes are TRBV15 and TRBJ1-5; D perhaps matches TRBD1 (6 bases). CDR1 and CDR2 from the germline V gene are LNHNV and YYDKDF (reference sequence). This CDR3 comprises 17 residues. V shed 0 bases and J shed 8 bases, with 20 bases lying between them. CDR3 protein: CATSRDYGRGTFKPQHF. CDR3 coding DNA: TGTGCCACCAGCAGAGATTATGGCAGGGGAACTTTCAAGCCCCAGCATTTT.

This chain connects TRBV18 to TRBJ2-7; D is undetermined. CDR3 length equals 12 residues. V was cut by 0 bases and J by 5 bases, with 5 bases left in between. Germline V gives CDR1 KGHSH, CDR2 LQKENI. DNA for the CDR3: TGTGCCAGCTCACCACCTTCCAACGAGCAGTACTTC. It codes for CASSPPSNEQYF.

This clone was seen more than once but under ten times. This chain links TRBV7-8 with TRBJ1-6; D gene uncertain. The germline CDR1 and CDR2 sequences are SGHVS and FQNEAQ. Trimming removed 1 base at V and 0 bases at J, with 13 bases between. CDR3 length equals 18 residues. This CDR3 reads CASSLVAATSSYNSPLHF. The CDR3 DNA reads as TGTGCCAGCAGCTTAGTTGCGGCTACGAGCTCCTATAATTCACCCCTCCACTTT.